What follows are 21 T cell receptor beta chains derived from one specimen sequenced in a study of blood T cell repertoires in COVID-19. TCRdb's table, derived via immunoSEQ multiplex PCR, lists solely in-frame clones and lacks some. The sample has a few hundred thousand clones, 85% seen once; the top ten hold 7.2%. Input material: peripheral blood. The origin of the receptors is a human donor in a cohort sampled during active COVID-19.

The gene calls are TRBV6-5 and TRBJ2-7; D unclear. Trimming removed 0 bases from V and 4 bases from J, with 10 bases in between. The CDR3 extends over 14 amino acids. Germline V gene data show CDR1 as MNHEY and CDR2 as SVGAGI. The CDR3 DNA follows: TGTGCCAGCAGTTACTCGTCTACAGAATACGAGCAGTACTTC. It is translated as CASSYSSTEYEQYF.

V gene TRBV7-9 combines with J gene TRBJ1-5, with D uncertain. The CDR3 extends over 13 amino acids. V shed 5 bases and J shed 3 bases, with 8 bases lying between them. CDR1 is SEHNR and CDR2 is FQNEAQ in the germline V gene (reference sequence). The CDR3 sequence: CASSQANNQPQHF. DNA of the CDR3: TGTGCCAGCAGCCAAGCGAACAATCAGCCCCAGCATTTT.

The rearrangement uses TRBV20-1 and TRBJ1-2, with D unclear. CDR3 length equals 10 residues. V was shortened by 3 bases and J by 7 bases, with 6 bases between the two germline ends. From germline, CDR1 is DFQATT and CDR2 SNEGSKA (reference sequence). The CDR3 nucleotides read TGCAGTGCTAGCCAGGCTGGCTACACCTTC. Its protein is CSASQAGYTF.

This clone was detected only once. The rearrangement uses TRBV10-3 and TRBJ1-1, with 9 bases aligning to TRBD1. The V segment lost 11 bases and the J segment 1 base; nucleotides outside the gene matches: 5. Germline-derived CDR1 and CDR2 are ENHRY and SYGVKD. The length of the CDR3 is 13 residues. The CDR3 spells CAGGGQGNTEAFF. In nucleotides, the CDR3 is TGTGCCGGGGGGGGACAGGGGAACACTGAAGCTTTCTTT.

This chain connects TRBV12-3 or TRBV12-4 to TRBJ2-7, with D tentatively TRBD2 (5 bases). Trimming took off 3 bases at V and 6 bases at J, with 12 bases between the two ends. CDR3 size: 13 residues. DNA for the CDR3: TGTGCCAGCAGTTTCCTCGGGGAACCCGAGCAGTACTTC. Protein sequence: CASSFLGEPEQYF.

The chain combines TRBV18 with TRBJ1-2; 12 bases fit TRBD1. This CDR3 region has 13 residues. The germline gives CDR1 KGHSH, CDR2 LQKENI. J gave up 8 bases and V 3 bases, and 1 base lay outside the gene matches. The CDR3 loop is CASSPGTGGGYTF. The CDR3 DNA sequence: TGTGCCAGCTCACCCGGGACAGGGGGCGGCTACACCTTC.

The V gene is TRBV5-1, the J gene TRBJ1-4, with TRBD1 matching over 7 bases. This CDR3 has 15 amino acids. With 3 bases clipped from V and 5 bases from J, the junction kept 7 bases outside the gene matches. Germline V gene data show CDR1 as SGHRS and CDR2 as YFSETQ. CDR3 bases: TGCGCCAGCAGCTCCATGGACAGGCCGAATGAAAAACTGTTTTTT. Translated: CASSSMDRPNEKLFF.

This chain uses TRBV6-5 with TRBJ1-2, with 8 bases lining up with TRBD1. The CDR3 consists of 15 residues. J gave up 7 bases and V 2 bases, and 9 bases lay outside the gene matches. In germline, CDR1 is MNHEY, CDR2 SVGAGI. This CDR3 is CASSYRETGERGYTF. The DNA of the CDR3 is TGTGCCAGCAGTTACCGAGAGACAGGGGAACGTGGCTACACCTTC.

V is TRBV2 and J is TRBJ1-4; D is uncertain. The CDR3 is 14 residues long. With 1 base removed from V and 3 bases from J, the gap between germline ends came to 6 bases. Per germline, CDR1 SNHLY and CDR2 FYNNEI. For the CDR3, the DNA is TGTGCCAGCAGTGAAGGCAGATCTAATGAAAAACTGTTTTTT. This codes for CASSEGRSNEKLFF.

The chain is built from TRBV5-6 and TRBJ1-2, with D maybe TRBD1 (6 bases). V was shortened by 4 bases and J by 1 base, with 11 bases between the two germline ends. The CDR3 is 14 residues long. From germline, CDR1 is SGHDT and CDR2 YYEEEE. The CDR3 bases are TGTGCCAGCAGCGTCCAGGGGAGTAACTATGGCTACACCTTC. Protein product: CASSVQGSNYGYTF. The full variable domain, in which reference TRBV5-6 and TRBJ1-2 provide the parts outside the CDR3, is DAGVTQSPTHLIKTRGQQVTLRCSPKSGHDTVSWYQQALGQGPQFIFQYYEEEERQRGNFPDRFSGHQFPNYSSELNVNALLLGDSALYLCASSVQGSNYGYTFGSGTRLTVV.

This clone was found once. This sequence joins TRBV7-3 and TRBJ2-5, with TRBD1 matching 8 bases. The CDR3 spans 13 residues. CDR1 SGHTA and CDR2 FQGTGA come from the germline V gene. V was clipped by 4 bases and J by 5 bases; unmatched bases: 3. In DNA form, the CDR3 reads TGTGCCAGCAGCTCGACAGGGGCGGAGACCCAGTACTTC. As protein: CASSSTGAETQYF.

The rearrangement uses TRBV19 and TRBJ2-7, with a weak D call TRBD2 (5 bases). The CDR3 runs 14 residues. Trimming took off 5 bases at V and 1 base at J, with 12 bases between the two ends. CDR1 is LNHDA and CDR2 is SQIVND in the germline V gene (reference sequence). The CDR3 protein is CASSSVTGSYEQYF. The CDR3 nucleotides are TGTGCCAGTAGTTCCGTCACGGGGTCCTACGAGCAGTACTTC.

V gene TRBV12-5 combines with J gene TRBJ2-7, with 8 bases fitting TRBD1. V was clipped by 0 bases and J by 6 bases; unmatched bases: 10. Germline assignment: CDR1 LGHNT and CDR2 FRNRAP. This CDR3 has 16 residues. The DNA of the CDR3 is TGTGCTAGTGGTTTGGTACTGGGGCAGGGGGCATTCGAGCAGTACTTC. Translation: CASGLVLGQGAFEQYF.

Written as DNA, the CDR3 is TGTGCCAGTAGTTCTGGACAGGGCTGGTTGAACACCATATATTTT. It translates to CASSSGQGWLNTIYF. The V and J genes are TRBV19 and TRBJ1-3; 8 bases align to TRBD1. V was pared by 5 bases and J by 7 bases, with 10 bases of the junction left unmatched. From germline, CDR1 is LNHDA and CDR2 SQIVND (reference sequence). The CDR3 loop spans 15 amino acids.

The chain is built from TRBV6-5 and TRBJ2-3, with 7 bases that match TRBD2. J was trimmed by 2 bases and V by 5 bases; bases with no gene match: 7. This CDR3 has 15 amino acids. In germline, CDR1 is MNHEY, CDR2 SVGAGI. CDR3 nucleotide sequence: TGTGCCAGCAGTCCCCGATGGGACTACACAGATACGCAGTATTTT. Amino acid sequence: CASSPRWDYTDTQYF.

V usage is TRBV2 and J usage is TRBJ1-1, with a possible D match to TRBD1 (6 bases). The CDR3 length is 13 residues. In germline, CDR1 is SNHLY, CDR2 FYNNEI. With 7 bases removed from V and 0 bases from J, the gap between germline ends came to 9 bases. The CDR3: CASKNRVNTEAFF. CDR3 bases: TGTGCCAGCAAGAACAGGGTGAACACTGAAGCTTTCTTT.

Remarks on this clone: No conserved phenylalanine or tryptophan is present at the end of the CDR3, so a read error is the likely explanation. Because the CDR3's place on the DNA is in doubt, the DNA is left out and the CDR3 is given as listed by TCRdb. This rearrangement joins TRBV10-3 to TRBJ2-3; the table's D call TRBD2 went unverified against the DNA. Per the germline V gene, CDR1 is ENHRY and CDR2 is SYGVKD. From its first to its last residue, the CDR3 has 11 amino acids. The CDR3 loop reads CAISESADFRP.

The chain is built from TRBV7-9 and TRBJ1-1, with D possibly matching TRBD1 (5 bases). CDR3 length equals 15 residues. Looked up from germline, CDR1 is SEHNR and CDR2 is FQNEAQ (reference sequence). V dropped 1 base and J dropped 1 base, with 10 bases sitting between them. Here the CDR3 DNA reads TGTGCCAGCAGCTTAGGAGGCAGGGCGAACACTGAAGCTTTCTTT. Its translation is CASSLGGRANTEAFF.

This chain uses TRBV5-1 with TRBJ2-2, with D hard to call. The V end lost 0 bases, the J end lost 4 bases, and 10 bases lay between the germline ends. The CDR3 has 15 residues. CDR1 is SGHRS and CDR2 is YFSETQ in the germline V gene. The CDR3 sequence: CASSLGLGGTGELFF. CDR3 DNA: TGCGCCAGCAGCTTGGGTTTAGGCGGCACCGGGGAGCTGTTTTTT.

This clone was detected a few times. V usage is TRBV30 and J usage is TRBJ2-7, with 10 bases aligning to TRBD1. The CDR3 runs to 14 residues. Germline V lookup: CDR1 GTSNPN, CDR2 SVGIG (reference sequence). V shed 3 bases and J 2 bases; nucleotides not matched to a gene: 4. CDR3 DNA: TGTGCCTGGAGCGGGACAGGGGAAGCCTACGAGCAGTACTTC. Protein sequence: CAWSGTGEAYEQYF. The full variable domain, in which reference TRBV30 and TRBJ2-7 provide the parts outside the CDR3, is SQTIHQWPATLVQPVGSPLSLECTVEGTSNPNLYWYRQAAGRGLQLLFYSVGIGQISSEVPQNLSASRPQDRQFILSSKKLLLSDSGFYLCAWSGTGEAYEQYFGPGTRLTVT.

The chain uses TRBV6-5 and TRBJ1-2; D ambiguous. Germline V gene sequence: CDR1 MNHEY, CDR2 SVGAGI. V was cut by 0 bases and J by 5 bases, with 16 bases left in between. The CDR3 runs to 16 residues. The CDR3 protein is CASSYSIGSLGYGYTF. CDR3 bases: TGTGCCAGCAGTTACTCGATCGGGTCCCTTGGTTATGGCTACACCTTC.